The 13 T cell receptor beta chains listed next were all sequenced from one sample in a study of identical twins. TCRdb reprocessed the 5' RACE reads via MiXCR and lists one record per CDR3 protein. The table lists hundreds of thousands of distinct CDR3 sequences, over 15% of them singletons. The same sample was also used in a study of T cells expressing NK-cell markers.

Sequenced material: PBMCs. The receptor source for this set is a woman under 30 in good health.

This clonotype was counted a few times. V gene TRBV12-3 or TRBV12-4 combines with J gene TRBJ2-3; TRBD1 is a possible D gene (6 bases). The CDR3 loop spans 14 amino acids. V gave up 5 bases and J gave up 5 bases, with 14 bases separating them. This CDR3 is CASSSRGVIDTQYF. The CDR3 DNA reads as TGTGCCAGCAGTAGCAGGGGTGTCATAGATACGCAGTATTTT.

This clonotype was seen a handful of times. CDR3 nucleotides: TGCGCCAGCCGAGAGGGGCCCACAGATACGCAGTATTTT. Its protein is CASREGPTDTQYF. J is TRBJ2-3 and V is TRBV5-1; the D gene could be TRBD1 or TRBD2 (5 bases each). Germline V gene lookup returns CDR1 SGHRS and CDR2 YFSETQ. V lost 7 bases and J 2 bases, leaving 11 bases between the germline ends. The CDR3 length is 13 residues.

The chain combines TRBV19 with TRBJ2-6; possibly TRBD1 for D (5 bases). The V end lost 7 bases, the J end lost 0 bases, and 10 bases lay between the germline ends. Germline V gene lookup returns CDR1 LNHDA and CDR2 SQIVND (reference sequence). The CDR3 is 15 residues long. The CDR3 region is CASTTQGSGANVLTF. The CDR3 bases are TGTGCCAGTACCACCCAGGGCTCTGGGGCCAACGTCCTGACTTTC.

The CDR3 sequence: CASSSKQGGSSYNEQFF. CDR3 bases: TGTGCCAGCAGCTCCAAACAGGGTGGGAGCTCCTACAATGAGCAGTTCTTC. The chain couples TRBV7-2 to TRBJ2-1, with D possibly TRBD1 on 6 matching bases. The CDR3 consists of 17 residues. The V end was cut by 4 bases, the J end by 0 bases, with 16 bases between. Germline CDR1 is SGHTA and CDR2 is FQGNSA.

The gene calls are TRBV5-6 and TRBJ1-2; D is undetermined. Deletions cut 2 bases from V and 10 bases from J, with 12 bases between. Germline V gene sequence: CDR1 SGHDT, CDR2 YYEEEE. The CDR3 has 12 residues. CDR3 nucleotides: TGTGCCAGCAGCTTTAGGCAGTGGAACTACACCTTC. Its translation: CASSFRQWNYTF.

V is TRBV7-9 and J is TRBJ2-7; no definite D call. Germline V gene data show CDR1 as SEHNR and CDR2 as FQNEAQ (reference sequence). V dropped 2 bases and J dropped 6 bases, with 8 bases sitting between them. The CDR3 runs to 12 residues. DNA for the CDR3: TGTGCCAGCAGCTTATCATTACTCGAGCAGTACTTC. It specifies CASSLSLLEQYF.

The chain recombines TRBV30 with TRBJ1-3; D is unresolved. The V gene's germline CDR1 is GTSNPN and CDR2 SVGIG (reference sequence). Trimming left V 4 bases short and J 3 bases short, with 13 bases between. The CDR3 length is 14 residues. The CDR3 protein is CAWIPVVGGNTIYF. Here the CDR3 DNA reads TGTGCCTGGATCCCTGTGGTTGGTGGAAACACCATATATTTT.

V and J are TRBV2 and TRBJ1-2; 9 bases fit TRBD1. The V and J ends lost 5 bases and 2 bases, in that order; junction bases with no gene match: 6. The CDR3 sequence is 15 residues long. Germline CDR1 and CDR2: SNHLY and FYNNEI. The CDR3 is CASSRGGQGNYGYTF. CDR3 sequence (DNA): TGTGCCAGCAGTCGGGGGGGACAGGGCAACTATGGCTACACCTTC.

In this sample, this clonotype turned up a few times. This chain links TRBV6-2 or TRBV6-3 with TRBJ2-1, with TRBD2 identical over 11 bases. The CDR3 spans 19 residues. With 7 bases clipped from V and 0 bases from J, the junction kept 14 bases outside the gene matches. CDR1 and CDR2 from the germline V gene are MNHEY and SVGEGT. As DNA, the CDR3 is TGTGCCAGCAAGCCCCTGGGGCTAGCGGGAGGCCGCTCCTACAATGAGCAGTTCTTC. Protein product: CASKPLGLAGGRSYNEQFF.

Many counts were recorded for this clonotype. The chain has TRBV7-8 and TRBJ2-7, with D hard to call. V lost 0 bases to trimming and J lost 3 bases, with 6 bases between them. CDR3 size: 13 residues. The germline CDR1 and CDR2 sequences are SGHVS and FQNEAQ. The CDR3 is CASSLAPLYEQYF. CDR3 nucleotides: TGTGCCAGCAGCTTAGCCCCCCTCTACGAGCAGTACTTC.

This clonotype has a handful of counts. CDR3: CSASKRGPTGELFF. The CDR3, as DNA: TGCAGTGCTAGTAAGCGGGGACCCACCGGGGAGCTGTTTTTT. V and J are TRBV20-1 and TRBJ2-2, with TRBD2 matching 7 bases. Germline V CDR1 and CDR2: DFQATT, SNEGSKA (reference sequence). Germline trimming cut 3 bases from V and 4 bases from J; bases unmatched to any gene: 5. The CDR3 totals 14 residues.

This CDR3 is CASSAGDIRDTEAFF. The CDR3 nucleotides are TGCGCCAGCAGCGCGGGGGACATTAGGGACACTGAAGCTTTCTTT. The chain couples TRBV5-1 to TRBJ1-1; D is possibly TRBD1 (6 bases). This CDR3 spans 15 amino acids. Per germline, CDR1 SGHRS and CDR2 YFSETQ. V lost 4 bases and J 3 bases, leaving 16 bases between the germline ends.

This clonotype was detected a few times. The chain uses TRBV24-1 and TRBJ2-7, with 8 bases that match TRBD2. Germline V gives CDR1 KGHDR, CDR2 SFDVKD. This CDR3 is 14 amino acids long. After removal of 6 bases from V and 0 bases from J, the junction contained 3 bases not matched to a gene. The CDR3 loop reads CATSQAGDSYEQYF. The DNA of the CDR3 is TGTGCCACCAGTCAAGCGGGGGACTCCTACGAGCAGTACTTC.